A selection of T cell receptor beta chains follows, all from one sample in a study of human T cells and chemical hapten exposure. In TCRdb, the RACE reads were re-called with MiXCR into one record per CDR3 protein. Of 150,000 to 200,000 distinct CDR3 sequences listed, around 30% are singletons. Sequencing used whole blood, obtained in connection with sensitization to the hapten diphenylcyclopropenone (DPC). Receptors originate from a woman between 18 and 29 years old with alopecia areata. Some clones in this sample may be carry-over from other donors' samples. Both conserved end residues are part of each CDR3. A D gene is named only where the DNA matches it firmly. Expanded clones are given a class, and other clones once, few, many or no size at all.

CDR3: CASSSRGGANYGYTF
DNA: TGTGCCAGCAGCTCCAGGGGGGGGGCTAACTATGGCTACACCTTC
size: -
V: TRBV6-5
D: TRBD1
J: TRBJ1-2

CDR3: CASSVVVDLNTEAFF
DNA: TGTGCCAGCAGCGTAGTGGTCGATTTGAACACTGAAGCTTTCTTT
size: -
V: TRBV9
D: -
J: TRBJ1-1

CDR3: CASSYSRSGTIYEQYF
DNA: TGTGCCAGCAGTTACTCAAGGAGCGGGACGATCTACGAGCAGTACTTC
size: few
V: TRBV6-5
D: TRBD2
J: TRBJ2-7

CDR3: CATRRGEAFF
DNA: TGTGCCACCCGGAGGGGTGAAGCTTTCTTT
size: few
V: TRBV28
D: -
J: TRBJ1-1

CDR3: CASSQVGREVPDTQYF
DNA: TGCGCCAGCAGCCAAGTGGGGCGGGAGGTCCCAGATACGCAGTATTTT
size: -
V: TRBV4-1
D: TRBD2
J: TRBJ2-3

CDR3: CASSRTGRPEAFF
DNA: TGTGCCAGCAGCCGGACAGGGAGACCTGAAGCTTTCTTT
size: once
V: TRBV7-2
D: TRBD1
J: TRBJ1-1

CDR3: CAWVDTDRQYTQYF
DNA: TGTGCCTGGGTCGATACCGACAGGCAATATACGCAGTATTTT
size: many
V: TRBV30
D: -
J: TRBJ2-3

CDR3: CSAFDGPAKNIQYF
DNA: TGCAGTGCTTTTGATGGTCCAGCCAAAAACATTCAGTACTTC
size: -
V: TRBV20-1
D: -
J: TRBJ2-4

CDR3: CASSPRPEGYTF
DNA: TGTGCCAGCAGCCCCCGCCCCGAGGGCTACACCTTC
size: few
V: TRBV7-2
D: -
J: TRBJ1-2

CDR3: CASSEGLTGGGELFF
DNA: TGTGCCAGCAGCGAAGGCTTGACTGGAGGCGGGGAGCTGTTTTTT
size: few
V: TRBV7-9
D: -
J: TRBJ2-2

CDR3: CASSLGRVRYEQYF
DNA: TGTGCCAGCAGCTTAGGACGAGTACGCTACGAGCAGTACTTC
size: -
V: TRBV11-1
D: -
J: TRBJ2-7

CDR3: CASSGTGGSNEKLFF
DNA: TGTGCCAGCAGTGGAACAGGGGGTTCTAATGAAAAACTGTTTTTT
size: -
V: TRBV2
D: TRBD1
J: TRBJ1-4

CDR3: CASRPSQGNNSPLHF
DNA: TGTGCCAGCAGACCTTCACAGGGAAATAATTCACCCCTCCACTTT
size: -
V: TRBV6-6
D: -
J: TRBJ1-6

CDR3: CASSFRVITEAFF
DNA: TGTGCCAGCAGTTTTCGAGTGATCACTGAAGCTTTCTTT
size: -
V: TRBV12-3/TRBV12-4
D: -
J: TRBJ1-1

CDR3: CAGLWSDTQYF
DNA: TGTGCCGGACTCTGGTCAGATACGCAGTATTTT
size: -
V: TRBV10-3
D: -
J: TRBJ2-3

CDR3: CASSQGSGFGYTF
DNA: TGTGCCAGCAGCCAAGGTTCGGGGTTTGGCTACACCTTC
size: few
V: TRBV4-2
D: -
J: TRBJ1-2

CDR3: CASSFRGITGDGYTF
DNA: TGTGCCAGCAGTTTTCGGGGGATTACGGGGGATGGCTACACCTTC
size: many
V: TRBV12-3/TRBV12-4
D: -
J: TRBJ1-2

CDR3: CAISESLVNEQFF
DNA: TGTGCCATCAGTGAATCCCTAGTTAATGAGCAGTTCTTC
size: -
V: TRBV10-3
D: -
J: TRBJ2-1

CDR3: CASSYSSRGDGYTF
DNA: TGTGCCAGCAGTTACTCGTCCAGGGGGGACGGCTACACCTTC
size: -
V: TRBV6-2/TRBV6-3
D: TRBD1
J: TRBJ1-2

CDR3: CAIRGLAGPDTQYF
DNA: TGTGCCATTCGAGGACTAGCGGGCCCCGATACGCAGTATTTT
size: -
V: TRBV6-2/TRBV6-3
D: TRBD2
J: TRBJ2-3

CDR3: CASSFVKGRVSPNEQFF
DNA: TGTGCCAGCAGCTTTGTAAAGGGGCGGGTTAGCCCCAATGAGCAGTTCTTC
size: -
V: TRBV11-2
D: -
J: TRBJ2-1

CDR3: CASSQTGGRGSPLHF
DNA: TGTGCCAGCTCACAGACAGGAGGGCGGGGATCACCCCTCCACTTT
size: -
V: TRBV18
D: -
J: TRBJ1-6

CDR3: CASGPLETQYF
DNA: TGTGCCAGCGGGCCCCTGGAGACCCAGTACTTC
size: few
V: TRBV9
D: -
J: TRBJ2-5

CDR3: CASNTMDYGYTF
DNA: TGTGCCAGCAATACAATGGACTATGGCTACACCTTC
size: -
V: TRBV6-2/TRBV6-3
D: -
J: TRBJ1-2

CDR3: CASSPGNTEAFF
DNA: TGTGCCAGCTCACCAGGGAACACTGAAGCTTTCTTT
size: -
V: TRBV18
D: -
J: TRBJ1-1

CDR3: CASSLGQPSYEQYF
DNA: TGCGCCAGCAGCTTGGGCCAGCCCTCCTACGAGCAGTACTTC
size: few
V: TRBV5-1
D: -
J: TRBJ2-7

CDR3: CSVEGAGATNEKLFF
DNA: TGCAGCGTTGAGGGGGCAGGGGCAACTAATGAAAAACTGTTTTTT
size: few
V: TRBV29-1
D: -
J: TRBJ1-4

CDR3: CASSPLGRLAKETQYF
DNA: TGCGCCAGCAGCCCCCTAGGACGGCTAGCCAAAGAGACCCAGTACTTC
size: few
V: TRBV4-1
D: -
J: TRBJ2-5

CDR3: CASNQDPGGWNEQYF
DNA: TGCGCCAGCAACCAAGACCCAGGGGGATGGAACGAGCAGTACTTC
size: -
V: TRBV4-3
D: TRBD1
J: TRBJ2-7

CDR3: CASSQRTDTQYF
DNA: TGTGCCAGCAGCCAGAGAACCGATACGCAGTATTTT
size: few
V: TRBV3-1
D: -
J: TRBJ2-3

CDR3: CASTRGTGYEQYF
DNA: TGTGCCAGCACTAGGGGGACAGGGTACGAGCAGTACTTC
size: few
V: TRBV25-1
D: TRBD1
J: TRBJ2-7

CDR3: CASSLDSGRIFGTQYF
DNA: TGTGCCAGCAGCTTAGACAGCGGCCGGATATTTGGGACCCAGTACTTC
size: few
V: TRBV11-1
D: -
J: TRBJ2-5

CDR3: CATISGTGTNQPQHF
DNA: TGTGCCACCATCTCCGGGACAGGGACCAATCAGCCCCAGCATTTT
size: -
V: TRBV6-1
D: TRBD1
J: TRBJ1-5

CDR3: CASSQRDRAEKLFF
DNA: TGCGCCAGCAGCCAGAGGGACAGGGCCGAGAAACTGTTTTTT
size: -
V: TRBV4-1
D: TRBD1
J: TRBJ1-4

CDR3: CASSSSGRYTYNEQFF
DNA: TGTGCCAGCAGCTCTAGCGGGAGGTACACCTACAATGAGCAGTTCTTC
size: few
V: TRBV7-2
D: TRBD2
J: TRBJ2-1

CDR3: CASSLVGTTLSYNEQFF
DNA: TGTGCCAGCAGCTTAGTGGGGACTACCCTCTCCTACAATGAGCAGTTCTTC
size: -
V: TRBV7-2
D: TRBD2
J: TRBJ2-1

CDR3: CSARGAANTEAFF
DNA: TGCAGTGCTAGAGGGGCGGCGAACACTGAAGCTTTCTTT
size: -
V: TRBV20-1
D: -
J: TRBJ1-1

CDR3: CASRGTEYYEQYF
DNA: TGTGCCAGCCGTGGGACAGAATACTACGAGCAGTACTTC
size: -
V: TRBV7-2
D: TRBD1
J: TRBJ2-7

CDR3: CASSTLAGGPSKNTGELFF
DNA: TGTGCCAGCAGCACCCTAGCGGGAGGGCCTTCTAAGAACACCGGGGAGCTGTTTTTT
size: -
V: TRBV7-2
D: TRBD2
J: TRBJ2-2

CDR3: CASSSRDTLQYF
DNA: TGTGCCAGCAGTTCGAGAGACACCTTGCAGTATTTT
size: few
V: TRBV28
D: -
J: TRBJ2-3

CDR3: CASSPPTIDTQYF
DNA: TGTGCCAGCAGCCCGCCGACAATCGATACGCAGTATTTT
size: few
V: TRBV7-2
D: -
J: TRBJ2-3

CDR3: CSVEGSPGLGVYNEQFF
DNA: TGCAGCGTTGAAGGCAGTCCGGGACTGGGGGTTTACAATGAGCAGTTCTTC
size: -
V: TRBV29-1
D: -
J: TRBJ2-1

CDR3: CSARSPHRGSEAFF
DNA: TGCAGTGCTAGATCCCCCCACAGGGGGTCGGAAGCTTTCTTT
size: -
V: TRBV20-1
D: TRBD1
J: TRBJ1-1

CDR3: CASSQRQRDTEAFF
DNA: TGTGCCAGCAGCCAGAGACAGAGGGACACTGAAGCTTTCTTT
size: many
V: TRBV5-5
D: -
J: TRBJ1-1

CDR3: CATSDSPRGEYNEQFF
DNA: TGTGCCACCAGTGATTCCCCCAGGGGGGAATACAATGAGCAGTTCTTC
size: -
V: TRBV24-1
D: -
J: TRBJ2-1

CDR3: CASTPRGAEQYF
DNA: TGCGCCAGCACCCCTCGGGGGGCCGAGCAGTACTTC
size: -
V: TRBV10-2
D: -
J: TRBJ2-7

CDR3: CAITAAGDTDTQYF
DNA: TGTGCCATCACGGCAGCAGGGGACACAGATACGCAGTATTTT
size: -
V: TRBV6-2/TRBV6-3
D: -
J: TRBJ2-3

CDR3: CSVMTGDPSNYNEQFF
DNA: TGCAGTGTGATGACAGGGGACCCCAGTAATTACAATGAGCAGTTCTTC
size: -
V: TRBV20-1
D: TRBD1
J: TRBJ2-1

CDR3: CASTERDEQFF
DNA: TGTGCCAGCACCGAACGGGATGAGCAGTTCTTC
size: -
V: TRBV6-6
D: -
J: TRBJ2-1

CDR3: CASSQGPTINEKLFF
DNA: TGCGCCAGCAGCCAAGGGCCAACGATTAATGAAAAACTGTTTTTT
size: few
V: TRBV4-1
D: -
J: TRBJ1-4